This TCR beta chain was sequenced during a study of OX40 agonist ivuxolimab in advanced cancers. About the study: Dose-escalation patients' cancers were hepatocellular carcinoma, melanoma, renal cell or head and neck cancer.

A note on this clone: What it recognizes is unknown.

Study-level findings and limits: CD4+ and CD8+ blood T cells expanded clonally by week 6 at 0.1 to 3.0 mg/kg. The average count of expanded clones was higher among CD8+ T cells than among CD4+.

Libraries were prepared by immunoSEQ multiplex PCR; TCRdb keeps only in-frame clonotypes and omits some of them. The sample contains some 50,000 clones, 80% to 90% of which appear only once. At cycle 4 day 1, cycle 7 day 1, and baseline, blood was sampled. The specimen comprised CD4+ or CD8+ T cells sorted from blood, sampled in a trial of the OX40 agonist ivuxolimab. The TCR originated in an adult with an advanced solid tumor such as melanoma, head and neck, liver or kidney cancer.

The CDR3 sequence is CASSQPLLSYEQYF. CDR3 DNA: TGTGCCAGCAGCCAACCCCTGCTATCCTACGAGCAGTACTTC. The chain has TRBV4-2 and TRBJ2-7; no reliable D call. Between the trimmed V and J ends, which lost 2 bases and 1 base, there was a span of 9 bases. The CDR3 contains 14 residues. Germline CDR1 is LGHNA and CDR2 is YNFKEQ.